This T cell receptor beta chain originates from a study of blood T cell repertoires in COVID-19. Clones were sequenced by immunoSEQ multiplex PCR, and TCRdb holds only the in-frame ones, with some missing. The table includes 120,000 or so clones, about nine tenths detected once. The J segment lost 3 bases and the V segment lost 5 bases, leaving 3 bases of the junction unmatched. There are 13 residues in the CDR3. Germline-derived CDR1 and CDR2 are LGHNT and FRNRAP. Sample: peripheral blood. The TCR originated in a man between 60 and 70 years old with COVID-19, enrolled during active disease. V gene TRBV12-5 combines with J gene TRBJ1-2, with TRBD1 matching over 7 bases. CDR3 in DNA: TGTGCTAGTGGTCCAGGGGGTTACTATGGCTACACCTTC. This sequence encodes CASGPGGYYGYTF.